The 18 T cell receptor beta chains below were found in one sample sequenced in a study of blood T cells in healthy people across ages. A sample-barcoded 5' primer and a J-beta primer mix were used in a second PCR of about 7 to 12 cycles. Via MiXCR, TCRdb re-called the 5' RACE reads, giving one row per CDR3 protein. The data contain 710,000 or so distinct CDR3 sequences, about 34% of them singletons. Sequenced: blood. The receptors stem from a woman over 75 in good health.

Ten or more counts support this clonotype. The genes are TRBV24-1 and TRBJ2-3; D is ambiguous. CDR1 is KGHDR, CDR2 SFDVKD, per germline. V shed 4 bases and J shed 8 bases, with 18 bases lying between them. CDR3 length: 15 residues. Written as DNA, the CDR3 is TGTGCCACCAGTGACTCCGGACGGCTGACCGGTACGCAGTATTTT. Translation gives CATSDSGRLTGTQYF.

In nucleotides, the CDR3 is TGTGCCAGCAGCTTAGTGGGTGGGGCTGCCTACCAAGAGACCCAGTACTTC. It specifies CASSLVGGAAYQETQYF. The chain couples TRBV7-2 to TRBJ2-7; D is possibly TRBD1 (5 bases). The tail of the sequence fits TRBJ2-5 better, so the J call may be wrong. The CDR3 sequence is 17 residues long. CDR1 and CDR2 from the germline V gene are SGHTA and FQGNSA.

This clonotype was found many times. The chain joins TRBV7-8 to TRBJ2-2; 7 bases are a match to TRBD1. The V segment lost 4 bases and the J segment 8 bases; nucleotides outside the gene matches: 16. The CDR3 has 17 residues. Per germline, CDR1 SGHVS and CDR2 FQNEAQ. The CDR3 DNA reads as TGTGCCAGCAGCTCCCTTATAATAAGGGGGCGAACTGGGGAGCTGTTTTTT. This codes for CASSSLIIRGRTGELFF.

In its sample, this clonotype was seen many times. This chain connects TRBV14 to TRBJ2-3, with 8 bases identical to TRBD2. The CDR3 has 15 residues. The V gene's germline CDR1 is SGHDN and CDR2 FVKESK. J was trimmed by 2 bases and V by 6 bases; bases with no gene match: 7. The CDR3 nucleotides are TGTGCCAGCAGTCAACGGGGGGGGCCCACAGATACGCAGTATTTT. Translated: CASSQRGGPTDTQYF.

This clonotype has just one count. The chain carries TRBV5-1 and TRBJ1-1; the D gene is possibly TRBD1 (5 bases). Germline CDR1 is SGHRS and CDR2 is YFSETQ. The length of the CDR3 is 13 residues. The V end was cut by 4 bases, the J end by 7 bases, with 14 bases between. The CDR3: CASSGGAGLEAFF. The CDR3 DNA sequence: TGCGCCAGCAGCGGTGGGGCAGGGCTTGAAGCTTTCTTT.

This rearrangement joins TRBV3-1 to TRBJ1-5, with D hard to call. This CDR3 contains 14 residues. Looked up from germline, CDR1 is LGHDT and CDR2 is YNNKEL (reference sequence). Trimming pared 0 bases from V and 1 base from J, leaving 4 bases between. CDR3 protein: CASSQESSNQPQHF. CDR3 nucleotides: TGTGCCAGCAGCCAAGAGTCCAGCAATCAGCCCCAGCATTTT.

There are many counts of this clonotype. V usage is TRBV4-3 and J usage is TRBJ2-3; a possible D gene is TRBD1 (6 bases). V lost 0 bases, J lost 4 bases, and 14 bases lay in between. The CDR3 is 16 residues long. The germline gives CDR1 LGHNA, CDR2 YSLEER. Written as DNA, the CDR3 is TGCGCCAGCAGCCAAGAGGCACAGGGTTATGCAGATACGCAGTATTTT. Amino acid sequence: CASSQEAQGYADTQYF.

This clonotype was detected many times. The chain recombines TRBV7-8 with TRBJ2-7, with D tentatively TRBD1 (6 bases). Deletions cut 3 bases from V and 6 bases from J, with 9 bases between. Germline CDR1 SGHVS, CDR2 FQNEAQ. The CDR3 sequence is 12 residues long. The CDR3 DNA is TGTGCCAGCAGCTTTCCAGGGGCCGAGCAGTACTTC. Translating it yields CASSFPGAEQYF.

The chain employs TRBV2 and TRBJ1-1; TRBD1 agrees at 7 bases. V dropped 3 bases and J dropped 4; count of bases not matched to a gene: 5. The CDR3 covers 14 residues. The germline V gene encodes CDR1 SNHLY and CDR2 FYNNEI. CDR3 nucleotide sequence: TGTGCCAGCAGTGACGGCAGGGGGGCCACTGAAGCTTTCTTT. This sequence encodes CASSDGRGATEAFF.

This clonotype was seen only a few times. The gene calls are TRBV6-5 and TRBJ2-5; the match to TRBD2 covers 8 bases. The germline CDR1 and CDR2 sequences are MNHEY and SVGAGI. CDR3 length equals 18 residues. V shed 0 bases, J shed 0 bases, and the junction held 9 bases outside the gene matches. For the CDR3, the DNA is TGTGCCAGCAGTTACTCGGCCCTGGCTAGCGGGTACCAAGAGACCCAGTACTTC. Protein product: CASSYSALASGYQETQYF.

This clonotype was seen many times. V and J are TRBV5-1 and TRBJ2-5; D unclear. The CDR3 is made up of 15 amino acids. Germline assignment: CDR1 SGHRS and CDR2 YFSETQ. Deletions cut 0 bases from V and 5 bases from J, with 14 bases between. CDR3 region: CASSLGAARMETQYF. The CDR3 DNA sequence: TGCGCCAGCAGCTTGGGTGCTGCTAGAATGGAGACCCAGTACTTC. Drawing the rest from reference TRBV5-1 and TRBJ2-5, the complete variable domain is KAGVTQTPRYLIKTRGQQVTLSCSPISGHRSVSWYQQTPGQGLQFLFEYFSETQRNKGNFPGRFSGRQFSNSRSEMNVSTLELGDSALYLCASSLGAARMETQYFGPGTRLLVL.

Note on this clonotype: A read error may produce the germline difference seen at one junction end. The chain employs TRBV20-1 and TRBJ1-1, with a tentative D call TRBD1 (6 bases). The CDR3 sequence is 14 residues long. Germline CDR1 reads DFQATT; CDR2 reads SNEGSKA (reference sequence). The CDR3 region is CSAREGTLNTGAFF. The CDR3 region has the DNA TGCAGTGCTAGAGAAGGGACATTGAACACTGGAGCTTTCTTT.

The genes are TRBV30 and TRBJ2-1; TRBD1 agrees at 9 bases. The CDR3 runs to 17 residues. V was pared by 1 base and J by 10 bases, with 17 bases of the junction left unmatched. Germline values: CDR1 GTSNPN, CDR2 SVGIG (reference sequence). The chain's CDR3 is CAWSGLSGQGSTYEQFF. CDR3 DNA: TGTGCCTGGAGTGGCCTATCCGGACAGGGGAGCACCTACGAGCAGTTCTTC.

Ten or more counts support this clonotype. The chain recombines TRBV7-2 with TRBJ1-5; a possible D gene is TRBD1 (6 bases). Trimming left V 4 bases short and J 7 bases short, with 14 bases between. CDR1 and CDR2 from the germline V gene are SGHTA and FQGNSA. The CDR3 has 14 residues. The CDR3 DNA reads TGTGCCAGCAGCTCGTGGGGGCAGGACCAGCCCCAGCATTTT. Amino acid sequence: CASSSWGQDQPQHF.

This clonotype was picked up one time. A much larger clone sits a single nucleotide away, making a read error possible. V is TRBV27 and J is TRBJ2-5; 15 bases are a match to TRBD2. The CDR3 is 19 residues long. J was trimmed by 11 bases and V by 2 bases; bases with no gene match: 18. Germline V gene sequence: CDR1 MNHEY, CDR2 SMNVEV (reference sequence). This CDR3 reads CASSLGGLAGGRGVGEQYF. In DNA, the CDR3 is TGTGCCAGCAGTTTAGGGGGACTAGCGGGGGGCAGGGGGGTCGGTGAGCAGTACTTC.

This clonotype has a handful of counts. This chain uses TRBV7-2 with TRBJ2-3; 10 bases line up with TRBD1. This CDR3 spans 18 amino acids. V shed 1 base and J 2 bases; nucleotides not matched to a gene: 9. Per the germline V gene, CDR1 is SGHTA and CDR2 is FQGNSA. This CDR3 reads CASSLGWGGTGDTDTQYF. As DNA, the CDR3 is TGTGCCAGCAGCTTAGGGTGGGGGGGGACAGGGGACACAGATACGCAGTATTTT.

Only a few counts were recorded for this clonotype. The CDR3 sequence is CASSLLSGQGAEAFF. The CDR3 coding sequence is TGCGCCAGCAGCTTGCTATCCGGACAGGGGGCCGAAGCTTTCTTT. V gene TRBV5-1 combines with J gene TRBJ1-1; 11 nucleotides align to TRBD1. This CDR3 is built from 15 residues. Germline V lookup: CDR1 SGHRS, CDR2 YFSETQ. V lost 1 base to trimming and J lost 8 bases; unmatched junction nucleotides: 7.

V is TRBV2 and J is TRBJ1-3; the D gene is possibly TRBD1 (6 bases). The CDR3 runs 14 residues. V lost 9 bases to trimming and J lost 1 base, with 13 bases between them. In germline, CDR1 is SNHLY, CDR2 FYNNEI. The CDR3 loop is CARQGLRSGNTIYF. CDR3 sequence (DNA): TGTGCCAGACAGGGTTTAAGGTCTGGAAACACCATATATTTT.